This T cell receptor beta chain was found in a study of blood T cell repertoires in COVID-19. Study details: Samples came from the United States, Italy and Spain, spanning acute and convalescent COVID-19.

This clone was seen a single time. As handled by the study authors: Reference gene primer amplification yielded estimated nucleated cell counts. Data came from immunoSEQ multiplex PCR; TCRdb stores just in-frame clones and leaves some out. V and J calls and clone size are copied from that table; D and trimming were computed from the DNA. The sample yields about 270,000 clones, 75% to 90% seen once. The CDR3 totals 14 residues. Germline trimming cut 4 bases from V and 7 bases from J; bases unmatched to any gene: 6. CDR1 SGHDT and CDR2 YYEEEE come from the germline V gene. This TCR came from a woman aged 25 to 39 with acute COVID-19. Sequencing used PBMCs or T cells enriched from blood (not recorded which). V gene TRBV5-6 combines with J gene TRBJ1-5, with 9 bases matching TRBD1. The CDR3: CASSTWTGEQPQHF. Here the CDR3 DNA reads TGTGCCAGCAGCACCTGGACAGGGGAACAGCCCCAGCATTTT.